This TCR beta chain is from a study of blood T cell repertoires in COVID-19. The data were produced by immunoSEQ multiplex PCR, yet TCRdb's version contains in-frame clones alone and is incomplete. Here the sample spans about 140,000 clones, roughly 90% being singletons. Germline V lookup: CDR1 SNHLY, CDR2 FYNNEI. Between the trimmed V and J ends, which lost 3 bases and 1 base, there was a span of 6 bases. The CDR3 consists of 13 residues. Sequencing input: peripheral blood. The V gene is TRBV2, the J gene TRBJ1-1, with a possible D match to TRBD1 (5 bases). The receptor was isolated from a man aged 70 or older with acute or convalescent COVID-19. CDR3 region: CASSDRANTEAFF. CDR3 DNA sequence: TGTGCCAGCAGTGACAGGGCGAACACTGAAGCTTTCTTT.